This T cell receptor beta chain derives from a study of T-cell reconstitution after alpha-beta-depleted transplantation in children. Overall study findings and caveats: One year after transplant, T-cell counts and diversity came mostly from newly produced T cells. In some patients, recipient T cells and intrathymic progenitors surviving conditioning explained high day-60 diversity.

A remark on this clonotype: Its antigen is not identified.

The CDR3 is 18 residues long. CDR1 and CDR2 from the germline V gene are SSHAT and FNYEAQ (reference sequence). The V and J ends lost 2 bases and 9 bases respectively, with 26 bases between them. Preparation of the TCRbeta library was carried out with unique molecular identifiers. TCRdb re-called the PCR reads with MiXCR, one entry per CDR3 protein. The sample lists hundreds of thousands of distinct CDR3 sequences; 15% to 20% were seen once. The chain links TRBV7-7 to TRBJ2-1; D is perhaps TRBD2 (6 bases). This receptor was obtained from a boy younger than two who had a stem cell transplant for Wiskott-Aldrich syndrome, so the T cells may come from the graft donor. The source was PBMCs, mostly from graft donor cells, collected 360 days after TCRalphabeta/CD19-depleted stem cell transplant. CDR3 in amino acids: CASSLKPGEADFVGEQFF. The CDR3, as DNA: TGTGCCAGCAGCTTAAAGCCGGGAGAAGCAGACTTTGTTGGTGAGCAGTTCTTC.